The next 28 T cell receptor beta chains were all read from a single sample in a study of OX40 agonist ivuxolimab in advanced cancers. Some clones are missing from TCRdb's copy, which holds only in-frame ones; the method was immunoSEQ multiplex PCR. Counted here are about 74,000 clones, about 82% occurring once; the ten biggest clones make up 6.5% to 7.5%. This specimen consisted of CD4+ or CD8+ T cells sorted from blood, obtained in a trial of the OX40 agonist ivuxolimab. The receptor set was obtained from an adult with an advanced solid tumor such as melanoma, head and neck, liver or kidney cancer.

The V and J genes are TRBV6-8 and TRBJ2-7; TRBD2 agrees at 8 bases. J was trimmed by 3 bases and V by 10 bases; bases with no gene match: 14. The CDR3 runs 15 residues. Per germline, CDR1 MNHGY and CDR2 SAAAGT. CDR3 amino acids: CAKLSVVAGIYEQYF. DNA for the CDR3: TGTGCCAAACTTTCGGTAGTAGCGGGGATCTACGAGCAGTACTTC.

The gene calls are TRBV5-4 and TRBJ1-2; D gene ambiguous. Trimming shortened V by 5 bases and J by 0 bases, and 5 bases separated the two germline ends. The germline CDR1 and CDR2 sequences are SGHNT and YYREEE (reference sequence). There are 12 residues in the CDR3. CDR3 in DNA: TGTGCCAGCAGGACTACTAACTATGGCTACACCTTC. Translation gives CASRTTNYGYTF.

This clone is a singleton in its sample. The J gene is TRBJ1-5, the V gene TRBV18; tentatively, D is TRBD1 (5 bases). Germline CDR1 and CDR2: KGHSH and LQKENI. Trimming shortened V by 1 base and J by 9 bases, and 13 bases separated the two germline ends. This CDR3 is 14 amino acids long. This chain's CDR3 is CASSPRDGASPQHF. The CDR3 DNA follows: TGTGCCAGCTCACCACGGGACGGCGCCTCGCCCCAGCATTTT.

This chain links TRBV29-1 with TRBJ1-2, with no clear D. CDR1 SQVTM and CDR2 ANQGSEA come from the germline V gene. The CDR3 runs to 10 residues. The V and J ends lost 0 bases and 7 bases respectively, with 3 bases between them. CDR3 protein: CSVEEGGYTF. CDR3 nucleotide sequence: TGCAGCGTTGAAGAAGGTGGCTACACCTTC.

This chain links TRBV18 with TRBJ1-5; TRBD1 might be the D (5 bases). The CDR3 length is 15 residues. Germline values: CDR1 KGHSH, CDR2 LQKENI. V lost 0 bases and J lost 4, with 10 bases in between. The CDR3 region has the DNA TGTGCCAGCTCACCACCAGGGGCCGGTAATCAGCCCCAGCATTTT. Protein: CASSPPGAGNQPQHF.

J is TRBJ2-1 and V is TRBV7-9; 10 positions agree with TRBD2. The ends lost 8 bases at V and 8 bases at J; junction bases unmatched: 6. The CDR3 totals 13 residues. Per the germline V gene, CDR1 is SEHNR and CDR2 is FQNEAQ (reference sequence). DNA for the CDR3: TGTGCCAGCTGTCCAGCGGGAGGGTATGAGCAGTTCTTC. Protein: CASCPAGGYEQFF. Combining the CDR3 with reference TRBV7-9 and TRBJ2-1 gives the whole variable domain DTGVSQNPRHKITKRGQNVTFRCDPISEHNRLYWYRQTLGQGPEFLTYFQNEAQLEKSRLLSDRFSAERPKGSFSTLEIQRTEQGDSAMYLCASCPAGGYEQFFGPGTRLTVL.

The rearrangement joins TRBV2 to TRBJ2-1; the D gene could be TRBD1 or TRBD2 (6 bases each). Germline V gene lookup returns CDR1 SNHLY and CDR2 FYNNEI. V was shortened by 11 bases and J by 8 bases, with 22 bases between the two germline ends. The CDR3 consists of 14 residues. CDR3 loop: CAGDRGRLGYEQFF. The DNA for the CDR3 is TGTGCCGGAGACCGGGGGCGCCTCGGGTATGAGCAGTTCTTC. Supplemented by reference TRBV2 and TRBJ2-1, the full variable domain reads EPEVTQTPSHQVTQMGQEVILRCVPISNHLYFYWYRQILGQKVEFLVSFYNNEISEKSEIFDDQFSVERPDGSNFTLKIRSTKLEDSAMYFCAGDRGRLGYEQFFGPGTRLTVL.

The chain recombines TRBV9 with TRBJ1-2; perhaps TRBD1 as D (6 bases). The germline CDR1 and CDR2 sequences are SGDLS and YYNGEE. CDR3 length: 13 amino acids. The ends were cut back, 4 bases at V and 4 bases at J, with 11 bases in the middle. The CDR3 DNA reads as TGTGCCAGCAGCTCTGGGGGGGCCTATGGCTACACCTTC. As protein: CASSSGGAYGYTF. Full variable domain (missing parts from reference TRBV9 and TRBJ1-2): DSGVTQTPKHLITATGQRVTLRCSPRSGDLSVYWYQQSLDQGLQFLIQYYNGEERAKGNILERFSAQQFPDLHSELNLSSLELGDSALYFCASSSGGAYGYTFGSGTRLTVV.

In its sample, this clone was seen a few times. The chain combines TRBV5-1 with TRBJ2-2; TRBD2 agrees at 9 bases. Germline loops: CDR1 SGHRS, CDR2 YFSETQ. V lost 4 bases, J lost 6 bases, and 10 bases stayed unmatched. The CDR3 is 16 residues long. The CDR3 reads CASSLGPGLAPGELFF. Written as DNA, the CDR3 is TGCGCCAGCAGCCTTGGACCGGGACTAGCCCCCGGGGAGCTGTTTTTT. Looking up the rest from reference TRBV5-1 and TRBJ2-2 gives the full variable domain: KAGVTQTPRYLIKTRGQQVTLSCSPISGHRSVSWYQQTPGQGLQFLFEYFSETQRNKGNFPGRFSGRQFSNSRSEMNVSTLELGDSALYLCASSLGPGLAPGELFFGEGSRLTVL.

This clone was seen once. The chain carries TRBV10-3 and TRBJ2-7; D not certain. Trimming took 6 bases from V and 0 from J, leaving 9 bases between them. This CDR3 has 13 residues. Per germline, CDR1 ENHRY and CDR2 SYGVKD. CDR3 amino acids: CAIRSRSSYEQYF. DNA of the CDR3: TGTGCCATCAGGTCCAGGAGCTCCTACGAGCAGTACTTC.

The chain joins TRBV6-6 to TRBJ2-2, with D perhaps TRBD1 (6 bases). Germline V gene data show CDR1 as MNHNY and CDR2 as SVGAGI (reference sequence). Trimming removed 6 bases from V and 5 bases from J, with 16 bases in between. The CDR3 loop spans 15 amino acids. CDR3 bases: TGTGCCAGCAGAATACAGGGCCCCGAGACCGGGGAGCTGTTTTTT. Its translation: CASRIQGPETGELFF.

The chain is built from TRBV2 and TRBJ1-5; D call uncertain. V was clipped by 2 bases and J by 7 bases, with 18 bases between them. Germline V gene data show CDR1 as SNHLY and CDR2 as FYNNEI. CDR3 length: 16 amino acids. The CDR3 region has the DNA TGTGCCAGCAGTGAACTCAGGCCCGGGCTGGTCCAGCCCCAGCATTTT. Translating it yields CASSELRPGLVQPQHF. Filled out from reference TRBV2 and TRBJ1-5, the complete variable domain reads EPEVTQTPSHQVTQMGQEVILRCVPISNHLYFYWYRQILGQKVEFLVSFYNNEISEKSEIFDDQFSVERPDGSNFTLKIRSTKLEDSAMYFCASSELRPGLVQPQHFGDGTRLSIL.

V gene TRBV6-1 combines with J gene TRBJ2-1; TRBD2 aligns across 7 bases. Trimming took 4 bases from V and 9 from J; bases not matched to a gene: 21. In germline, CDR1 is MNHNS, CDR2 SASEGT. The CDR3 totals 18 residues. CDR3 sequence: CASSVKGSVGRSVGEQFF. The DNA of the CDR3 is TGTGCCAGCAGTGTCAAAGGTTCTGTCGGGAGGAGTGTTGGTGAGCAGTTCTTC.

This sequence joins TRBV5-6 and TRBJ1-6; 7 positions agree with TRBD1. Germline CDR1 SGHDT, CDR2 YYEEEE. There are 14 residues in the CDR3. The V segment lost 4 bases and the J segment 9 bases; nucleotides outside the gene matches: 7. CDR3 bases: TGTGCCAGCAGCGTACAGGGGACCACTTCACCCCTCCACTTT. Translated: CASSVQGTTSPLHF.

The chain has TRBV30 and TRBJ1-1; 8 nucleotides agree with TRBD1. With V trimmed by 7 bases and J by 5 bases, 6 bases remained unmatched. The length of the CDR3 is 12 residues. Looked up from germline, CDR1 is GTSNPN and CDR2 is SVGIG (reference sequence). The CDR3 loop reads CALDRVGTEAFF. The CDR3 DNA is TGTGCCTTGGACAGGGTGGGTACTGAAGCTTTCTTT.

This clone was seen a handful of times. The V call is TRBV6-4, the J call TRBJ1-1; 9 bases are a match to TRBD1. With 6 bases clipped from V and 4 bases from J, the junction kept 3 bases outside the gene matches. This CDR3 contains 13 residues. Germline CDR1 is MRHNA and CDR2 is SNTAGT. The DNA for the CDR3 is TGTGCCAGCAGGGGACAGGGATCCACTGAAGCTTTCTTT. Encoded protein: CASRGQGSTEAFF.

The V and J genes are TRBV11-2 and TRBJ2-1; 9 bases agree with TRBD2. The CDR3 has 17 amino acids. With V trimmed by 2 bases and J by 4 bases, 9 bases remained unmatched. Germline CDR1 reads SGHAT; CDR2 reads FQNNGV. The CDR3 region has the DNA TGTGCCAGCAGCTTATTTCCCGGGCTAGCGGGATACAATGAGCAGTTCTTC. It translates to CASSLFPGLAGYNEQFF. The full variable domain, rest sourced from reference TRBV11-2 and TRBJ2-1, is EAGVAQSPRYKIIEKRQSVAFWCNPISGHATLYWYQQILGQGPKLLIQFQNNGVVDDSQLPKDRFSAERLKGVDSTLKIQPAKLEDSAVYLCASSLFPGLAGYNEQFFGPGTRLTVL.

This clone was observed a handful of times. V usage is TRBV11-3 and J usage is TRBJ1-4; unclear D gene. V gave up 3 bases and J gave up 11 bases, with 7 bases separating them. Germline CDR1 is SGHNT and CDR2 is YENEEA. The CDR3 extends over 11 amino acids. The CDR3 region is CASSLGGKLFF. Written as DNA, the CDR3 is TGTGCCAGCAGCTTGGGTGGCAAACTGTTTTTT.

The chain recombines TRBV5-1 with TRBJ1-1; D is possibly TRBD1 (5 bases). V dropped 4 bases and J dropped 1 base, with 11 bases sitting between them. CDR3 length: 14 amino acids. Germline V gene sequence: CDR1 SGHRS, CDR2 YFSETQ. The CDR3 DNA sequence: TGCGCCAGCAGCCCCAGGGTGGGGAACACTGAAGCTTTCTTT. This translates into CASSPRVGNTEAFF.

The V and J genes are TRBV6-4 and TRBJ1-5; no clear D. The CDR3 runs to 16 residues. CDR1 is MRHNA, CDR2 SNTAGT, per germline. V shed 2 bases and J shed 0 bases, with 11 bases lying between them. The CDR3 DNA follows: TGTGCCAGCAGTGACGGGCAGGACTATAGCAATCAGCCCCAGCATTTT. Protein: CASSDGQDYSNQPQHF.

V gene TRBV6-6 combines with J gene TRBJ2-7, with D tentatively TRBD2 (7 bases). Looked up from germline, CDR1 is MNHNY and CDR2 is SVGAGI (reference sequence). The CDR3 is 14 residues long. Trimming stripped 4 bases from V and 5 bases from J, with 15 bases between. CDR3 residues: CASSFSGGGDEQYF. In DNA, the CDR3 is TGTGCCAGCAGTTTTTCGGGGGGCGGCGACGAGCAGTACTTC.

CDR3 region: CSVEITRDTQYF. The CDR3 DNA sequence: TGCAGCGTTGAGATTACGAGAGATACGCAGTATTTT. The J gene is TRBJ2-3, the V gene TRBV29-1; no clear D. The V end lost 3 bases, the J end lost 5 bases, and 9 bases lay between the germline ends. Looked up from germline, CDR1 is SQVTM and CDR2 is ANQGSEA. This CDR3 has 12 amino acids.

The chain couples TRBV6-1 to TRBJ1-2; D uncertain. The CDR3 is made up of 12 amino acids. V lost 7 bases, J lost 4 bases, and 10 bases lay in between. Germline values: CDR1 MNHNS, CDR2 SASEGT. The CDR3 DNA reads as TGTGCCAGCATGGCAGTCGTCTATGGCTACACCTTC. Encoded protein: CASMAVVYGYTF.

The CDR3 sequence is CALMGDSGWGTF. The CDR3 nucleotides read TGTGCCTTAATGGGGGACAGTGGCTGGGGGACCTTC. The rearrangement uses TRBV30 and TRBJ1-2, with 7 bases fitting TRBD1. Trimming removed 7 bases from V and 14 bases from J; junction bases left unmatched: 16. Germline V gene data show CDR1 as GTSNPN and CDR2 as SVGIG (reference sequence). The CDR3 totals 12 residues.

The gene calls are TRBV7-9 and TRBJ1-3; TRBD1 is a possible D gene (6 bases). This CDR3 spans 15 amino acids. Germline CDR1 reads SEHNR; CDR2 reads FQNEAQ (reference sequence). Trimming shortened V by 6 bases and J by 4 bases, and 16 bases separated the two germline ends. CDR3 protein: CASSYDRSLGNTIYF. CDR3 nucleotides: TGTGCCAGCAGTTACGACAGGTCCCTCGGAAACACCATATATTTT.

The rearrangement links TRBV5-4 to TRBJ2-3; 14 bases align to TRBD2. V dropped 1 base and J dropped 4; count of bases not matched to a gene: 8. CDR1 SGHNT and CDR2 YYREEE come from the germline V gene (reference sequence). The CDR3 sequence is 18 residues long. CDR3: CASSLLRLAGGLADTQYF. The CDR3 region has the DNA TGTGCCAGCAGCTTGTTGAGACTAGCGGGGGGGTTGGCAGATACGCAGTATTTT.

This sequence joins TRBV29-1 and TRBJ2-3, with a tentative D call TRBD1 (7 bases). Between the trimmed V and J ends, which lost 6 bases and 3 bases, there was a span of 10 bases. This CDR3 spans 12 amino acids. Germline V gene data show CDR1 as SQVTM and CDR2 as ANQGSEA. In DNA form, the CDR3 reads TGCAGCGTCCAGGGGGGTACAGATACGCAGTATTTT. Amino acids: CSVQGGTDTQYF.

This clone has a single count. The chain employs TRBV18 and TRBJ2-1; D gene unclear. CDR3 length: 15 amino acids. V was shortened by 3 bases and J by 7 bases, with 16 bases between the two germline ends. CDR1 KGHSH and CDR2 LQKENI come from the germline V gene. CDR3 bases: TGTGCCAGCTCACCCGGCCTTTCCCGAAAGAATGAGCAGTTCTTC. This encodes CASSPGLSRKNEQFF.